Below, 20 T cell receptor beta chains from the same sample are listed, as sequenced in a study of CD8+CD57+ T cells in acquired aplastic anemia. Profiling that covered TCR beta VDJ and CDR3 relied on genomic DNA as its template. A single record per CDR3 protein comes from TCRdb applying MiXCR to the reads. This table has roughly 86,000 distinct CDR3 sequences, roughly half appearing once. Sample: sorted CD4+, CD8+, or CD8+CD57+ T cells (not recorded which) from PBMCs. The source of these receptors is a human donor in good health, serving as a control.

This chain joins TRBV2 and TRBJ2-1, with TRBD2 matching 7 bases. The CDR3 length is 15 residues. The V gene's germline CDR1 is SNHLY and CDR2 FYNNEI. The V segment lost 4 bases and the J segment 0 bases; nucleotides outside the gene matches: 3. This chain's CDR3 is CASSGRGSSYNEQFF. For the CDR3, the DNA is TGTGCCAGCAGTGGGCGGGGGAGCTCCTACAATGAGCAGTTCTTC.

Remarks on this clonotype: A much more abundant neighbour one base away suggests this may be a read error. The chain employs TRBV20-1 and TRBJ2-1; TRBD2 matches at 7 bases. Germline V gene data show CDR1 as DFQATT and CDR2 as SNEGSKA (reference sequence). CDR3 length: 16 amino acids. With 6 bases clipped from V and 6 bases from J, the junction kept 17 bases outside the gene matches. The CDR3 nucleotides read TGCAGTGCCCCGAGGGAGGGTAGGGGCGATGTCAATGAGCAGTTCTTC. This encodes CSAPREGRGDVNEQFF.

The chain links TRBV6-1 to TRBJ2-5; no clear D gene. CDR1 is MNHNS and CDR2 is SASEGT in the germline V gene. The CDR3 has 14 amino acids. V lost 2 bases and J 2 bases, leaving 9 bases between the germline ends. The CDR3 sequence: CASSEWLKQETQYF. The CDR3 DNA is TGTGCCAGCAGTGAATGGCTCAAACAAGAGACCCAGTACTTC.

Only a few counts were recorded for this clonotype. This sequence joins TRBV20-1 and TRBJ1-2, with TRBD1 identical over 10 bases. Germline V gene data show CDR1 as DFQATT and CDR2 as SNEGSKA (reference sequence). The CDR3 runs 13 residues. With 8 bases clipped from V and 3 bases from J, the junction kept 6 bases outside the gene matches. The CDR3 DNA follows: TGCAGTCAGACAGGGGGCGATGACTATGGCTACACCTTC. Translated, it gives CSQTGGDDYGYTF.

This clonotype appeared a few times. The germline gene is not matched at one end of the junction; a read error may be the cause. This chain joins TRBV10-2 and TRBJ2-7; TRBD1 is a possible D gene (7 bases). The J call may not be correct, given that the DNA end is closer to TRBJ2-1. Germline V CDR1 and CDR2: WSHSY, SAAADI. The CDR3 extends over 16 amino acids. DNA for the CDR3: TGTGCCAGCAGCCCTCGTGGAGGGGGCGCCCCCAATGAGCAGTTCTTC. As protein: CASSPRGGGAPNEQFF.

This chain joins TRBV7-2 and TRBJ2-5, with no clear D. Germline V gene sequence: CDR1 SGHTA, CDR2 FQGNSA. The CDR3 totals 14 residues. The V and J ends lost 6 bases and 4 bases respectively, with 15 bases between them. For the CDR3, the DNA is TGTGCCAGCAGTCCCGGAATCCGGGCAGAGACCCAGTACTTC. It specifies CASSPGIRAETQYF.

CDR3 loop: CASSTSRENYGYTF. In nucleotides, the CDR3 is TGTGCCAGTAGTACCAGCCGGGAGAACTATGGCTACACCTTC. The chain joins TRBV19 to TRBJ1-2; D is undetermined. V was shortened by 4 bases and J by 2 bases, with 11 bases between the two germline ends. Germline CDR1 and CDR2: LNHDA and SQIVND (reference sequence). The CDR3 covers 14 residues.

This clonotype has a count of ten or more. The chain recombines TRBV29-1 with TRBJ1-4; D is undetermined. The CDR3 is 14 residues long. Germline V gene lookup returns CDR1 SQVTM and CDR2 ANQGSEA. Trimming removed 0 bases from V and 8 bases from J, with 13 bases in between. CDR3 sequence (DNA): TGCAGCGTTGAAGATCCGGGGTCATTGGAAAAACTGTTTTTT. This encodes CSVEDPGSLEKLFF.

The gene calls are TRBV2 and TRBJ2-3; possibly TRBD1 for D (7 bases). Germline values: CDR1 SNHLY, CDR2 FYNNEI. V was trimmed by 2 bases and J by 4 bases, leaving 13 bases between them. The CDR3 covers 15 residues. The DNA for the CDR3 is TGTGCCAGCAGTGAACCCTCCAGGGGGGCAGATACGCAGTATTTT. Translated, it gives CASSEPSRGADTQYF. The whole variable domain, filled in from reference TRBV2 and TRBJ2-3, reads EPEVTQTPSHQVTQMGQEVILRCVPISNHLYFYWYRQILGQKVEFLVSFYNNEISEKSEIFDDQFSVERPDGSNFTLKIRSTKLEDSAMYFCASSEPSRGADTQYFGPGTRLTVL.

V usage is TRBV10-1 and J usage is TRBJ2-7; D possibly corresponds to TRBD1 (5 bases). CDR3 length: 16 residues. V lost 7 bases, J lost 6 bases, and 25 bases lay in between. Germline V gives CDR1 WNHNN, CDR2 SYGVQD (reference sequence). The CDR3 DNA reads TGCGCCAGCACTCCCCTCAGGGCGGCTGTTTATGGCGAGCAGTACTTC. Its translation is CASTPLRAAVYGEQYF.

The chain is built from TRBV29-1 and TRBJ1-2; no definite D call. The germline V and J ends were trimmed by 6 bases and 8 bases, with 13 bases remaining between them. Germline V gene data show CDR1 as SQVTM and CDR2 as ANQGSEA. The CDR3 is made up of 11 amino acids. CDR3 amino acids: CSVPSGEGYTF. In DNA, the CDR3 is TGCAGCGTACCTAGCGGGGAAGGCTACACCTTC.

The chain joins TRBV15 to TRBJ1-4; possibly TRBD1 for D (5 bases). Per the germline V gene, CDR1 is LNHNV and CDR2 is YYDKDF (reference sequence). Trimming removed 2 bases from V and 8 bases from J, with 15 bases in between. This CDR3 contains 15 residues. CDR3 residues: CATSRFLGTGEKLFF. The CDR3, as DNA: TGTGCCACCAGCAGATTTCTTGGGACGGGAGAAAAACTGTTTTTT.

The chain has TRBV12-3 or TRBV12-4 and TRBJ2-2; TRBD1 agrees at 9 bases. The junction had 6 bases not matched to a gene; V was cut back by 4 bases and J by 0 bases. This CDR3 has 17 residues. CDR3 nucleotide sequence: TGTGCCAGCAGTTCCATTGACAGGGGGACGAACACCGGGGAGCTGTTTTTT. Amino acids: CASSSIDRGTNTGELFF.

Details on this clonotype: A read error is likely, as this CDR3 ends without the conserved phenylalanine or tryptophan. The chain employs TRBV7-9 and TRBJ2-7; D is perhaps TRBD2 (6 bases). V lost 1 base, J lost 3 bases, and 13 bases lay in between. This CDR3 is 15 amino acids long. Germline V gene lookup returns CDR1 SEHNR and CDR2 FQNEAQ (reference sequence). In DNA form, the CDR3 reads TGTGCCAGCAGCTTAGAGGGTGGGGGAGGCTACGAGCAGTACCCC. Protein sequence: CASSLEGGGGYEQYP.

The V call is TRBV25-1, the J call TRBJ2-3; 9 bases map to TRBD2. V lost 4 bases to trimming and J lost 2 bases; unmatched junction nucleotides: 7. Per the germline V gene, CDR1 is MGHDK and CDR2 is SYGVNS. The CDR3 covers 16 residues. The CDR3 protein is CASSALAGLATDTQYF. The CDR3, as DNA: TGTGCCAGCAGTGCCCTAGCGGGACTGGCCACAGATACGCAGTATTTT. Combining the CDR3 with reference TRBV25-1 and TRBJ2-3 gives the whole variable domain EADIYQTPRYLVIGTGKKITLECSQTMGHDKMYWYQQDPGMELHLIHYSYGVNSTEKGDLSSESTVSRIRTEHFPLTLESARPSHTSQYLCASSALAGLATDTQYFGPGTRLTVL.

CDR3 residues: CASSNREAFF. The DNA of the CDR3 is TGTGCCAGTAGTAACAGGGAAGCTTTCTTT. V usage is TRBV19 and J usage is TRBJ1-1; possibly TRBD1 for D (5 bases). Looked up from germline, CDR1 is LNHDA and CDR2 is SQIVND (reference sequence). The V gene lost 4 bases and the J gene lost 8 bases, with 5 bases spanning the gap. The CDR3 has 10 residues.

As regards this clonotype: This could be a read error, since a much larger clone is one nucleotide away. The CDR3 reads CASSHTGGDSLLHF. The CDR3 DNA reads as TGTGCCAGCAGTCATACAGGGGGCGATTCACTCCTCCACTTT. The chain links TRBV27 to TRBJ1-6; 9 bases align to TRBD1. Looked up from germline, CDR1 is MNHEY and CDR2 is SMNVEV (reference sequence). The CDR3 is 14 amino acids.

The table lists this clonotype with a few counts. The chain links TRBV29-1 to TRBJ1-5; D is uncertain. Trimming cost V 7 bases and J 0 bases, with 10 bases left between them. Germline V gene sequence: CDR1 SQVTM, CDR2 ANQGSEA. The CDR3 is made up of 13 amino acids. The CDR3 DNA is TGCAGCGCCAGAACGGATAGCAATCAGCCCCAGCATTTT. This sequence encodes CSARTDSNQPQHF.

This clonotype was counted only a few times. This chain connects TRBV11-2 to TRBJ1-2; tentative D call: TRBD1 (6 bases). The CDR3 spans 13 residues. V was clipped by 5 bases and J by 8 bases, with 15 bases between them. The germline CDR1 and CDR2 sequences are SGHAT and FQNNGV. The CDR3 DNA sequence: TGTGCCAGCAGCGTAGGGGGACCGAGAGGCTACACCTTC. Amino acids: CASSVGGPRGYTF.

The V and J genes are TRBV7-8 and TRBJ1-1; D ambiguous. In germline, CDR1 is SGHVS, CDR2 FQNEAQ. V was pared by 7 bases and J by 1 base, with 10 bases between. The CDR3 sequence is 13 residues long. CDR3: CASTTYKNTEAFF. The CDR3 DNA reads TGTGCCAGCACCACCTATAAGAACACTGAAGCTTTCTTT.